This T cell receptor (beta chain) came from a study of response to subunit inactivated influenza vaccine. Overall study findings and caveats: The authors proposed limited new T cell recruitment per seasonal influenza vaccination.

MiXCR was run by TCRdb on the RT-PCR reads, yielding one entry per CDR3 protein. The sample lists roughly 500,000 distinct CDR3 sequences; 25% were seen once. This clonotype was observed a few times. What it recognizes is unknown. The clonotype comes from a man aged 50-59 years who received an inactivated influenza vaccine. The input for sequencing was CD4+ T cells sorted from PBMCs, taken roughly 5 days after vaccination.

The CDR3 DNA reads TGTGCCAGCAGCTCGGAGGGCCGACTGGAGACCCAGTACTTC. The encoded protein is CASSSEGRLETQYF. The chain couples TRBV7-2 to TRBJ2-5; tentatively, D is TRBD2 (6 bases). There are 14 residues in the CDR3. V was trimmed by 4 bases and J by 5 bases, leaving 14 bases between them. Germline-derived CDR1 and CDR2 are SGHTA and FQGNSA.